One sample yielded the 15 T cell receptor beta chains listed below, sequenced in a study of early stage breast cancer tumors. The method was immunoSEQ multiplex PCR; TCRdb's version includes in-frame clones alone and lacks a portion of them. This table has roughly 6,200 clones, about three quarters appearing once. Sequencing was carried out using normal breast tissue next to the tumor. These receptors all come from a person aged 65-85 years with breast cancer.

The chain carries TRBV19 and TRBJ1-4, with D tentatively TRBD1 (5 bases). Germline assignment: CDR1 LNHDA and CDR2 SQIVND (reference sequence). V was trimmed by 6 bases and J by 4 bases, leaving 12 bases between them. The length of the CDR3 is 14 residues. CDR3 sequence: CASRGGTVNEKLFF. The CDR3 DNA reads as TGTGCCAGTAGGGGCGGGACTGTTAATGAAAAACTGTTTTTT.

The rearrangement joins TRBV7-2 to TRBJ2-1; D is perhaps TRBD2 (6 bases). CDR3 size: 13 residues. CDR1 is SGHTA, CDR2 FQGNSA, per germline. V lost 4 bases, J lost 8 bases, and 12 bases lay in between. CDR3 coding DNA: TGTGCCAGCAGCTCGACTAGGATCCATGAGCAGTTCTTC. Encoded protein: CASSSTRIHEQFF.

In this sample, this clone turned up a few times. The chain recombines TRBV7-2 with TRBJ1-2; unclear D gene. Trimming stripped 3 bases from V and 2 bases from J, with 16 bases between. Per the germline V gene, CDR1 is SGHTA and CDR2 is FQGNSA. This CDR3 comprises 16 residues. The CDR3: CASSFVPGPSNYGYTF. The CDR3 DNA is TGTGCCAGCAGCTTCGTGCCAGGCCCCTCAAACTATGGCTACACCTTC.

The chain couples TRBV5-1 to TRBJ2-7; D is possibly TRBD1 (6 bases). Trimming removed 4 bases from V and 5 bases from J, with 16 bases in between. The CDR3 runs 14 residues. Germline V gives CDR1 SGHRS, CDR2 YFSETQ. For the CDR3, the DNA is TGCGCCAGCAGCACCACTACAGGGTACAACGAGCAGTACTTC. Protein sequence: CASSTTTGYNEQYF.

The chain employs TRBV27 and TRBJ1-2; 8 nucleotides line up with TRBD1. V trimming: 11 bases; J trimming: 1 base; junction bases outside the gene matches: 6. The CDR3 totals 13 residues. The germline V gene encodes CDR1 MNHEY and CDR2 SMNVEV (reference sequence). The chain's CDR3 is CARRDRLNYGYTF. The CDR3 nucleotides are TGTGCCCGACGGGACAGGCTTAACTATGGCTACACCTTC.

This clone has only a few counts. V and J are TRBV7-2 and TRBJ1-2; 9 nucleotides match TRBD1. This CDR3 has 15 residues. Looked up from germline, CDR1 is SGHTA and CDR2 is FQGNSA. V gave up 3 bases and J gave up 4 bases; unmatched junction bases: 6. CDR3 in DNA: TGTGCCAGCAGCTTTCAAGGACAGGGGCTCTATGGCTACACCTTC. It yields the protein CASSFQGQGLYGYTF. Looking up the rest from reference TRBV7-2 and TRBJ1-2 gives the full variable domain: GAGVSQSPSNKVTEKGKDVELRCDPISGHTALYWYRQSLGQGLEFLIYFQGNSAPDKSGLPSDRFSAERTGGSVSTLTIQRTQQEDSAVYLCASSFQGQGLYGYTFGSGTRLTVV.

This clone has more than one count but fewer than ten. The chain has TRBV7-3 and TRBJ2-5; possibly TRBD1 for D (8 bases). The CDR3 is 15 residues long. Deletions cut 5 bases from V and 1 base from J, with 14 bases between. CDR1 and CDR2 (germline): SGHTA, FQGTGA. CDR3 loop: CASSQQGGGQETQYF. The CDR3 DNA reads as TGTGCCAGCAGCCAACAGGGGGGGGGCCAAGAGACCCAGTACTTC.

The V gene is TRBV27, the J gene TRBJ1-1; maybe TRBD1 (6 bases). CDR1 and CDR2 from the germline V gene are MNHEY and SMNVEV (reference sequence). V lost 7 bases, J lost 2 bases, and 20 bases lay in between. The CDR3 is made up of 16 amino acids. The CDR3 DNA is TGTGCCAGCACTCCCTGGTCCAGGACAGCTAACACTGAAGCTTTCTTT. It encodes CASTPWSRTANTEAFF.

The chain links TRBV6-6 to TRBJ1-2; 7 bases are a match to TRBD1. J lost 10 bases, V lost 1 base, and 9 bases had no gene match. The germline gives CDR1 MNHNY, CDR2 SVGAGI (reference sequence). The CDR3 length is 14 residues. DNA for the CDR3: TGTGCCAGCAGTTACTTAGGGCAGGGGGGAAACTACACCTTC. This sequence encodes CASSYLGQGGNYTF.

This CDR3 is CASSAGGNRATNEKLFF. In DNA form, the CDR3 reads TGCGCCAGCAGCGCCGGGGGAAACAGAGCAACTAATGAAAAACTGTTTTTT. This chain joins TRBV5-1 and TRBJ1-4; a possible D gene is TRBD1 (5 bases). The CDR3 is 17 residues long. The germline V gene encodes CDR1 SGHRS and CDR2 YFSETQ. Trimming stripped 4 bases from V and 0 bases from J, with 16 bases between.

The CDR3 region is CASSMGPRGAQETQYF. The CDR3 DNA follows: TGTGCCAGTAGTATGGGACCCAGGGGGGCTCAAGAGACCCAGTACTTC. This sequence joins TRBV19 and TRBJ2-5; D might be TRBD1 (7 bases). Germline assignment: CDR1 LNHDA and CDR2 SQIVND (reference sequence). With 3 bases removed from V and 2 bases from J, the gap between germline ends came to 16 bases. CDR3 length: 16 residues. Based on the CDR3 plus reference TRBV19 and TRBJ2-5, the full variable domain is DGGITQSPKYLFRKEGQNVTLSCEQNLNHDAMYWYRQDPGQGLRLIYYSQIVNDFQKGDIAEGYSVSREKKESFPLTVTSAQKNPTAFYLCASSMGPRGAQETQYFGPGTRLLVL.

V gene TRBV6-5 combines with J gene TRBJ2-7; 10 bases line up with TRBD1. Losses at the gene ends were 4 bases for V and 6 bases for J; bases not matched to a gene: 6. CDR3 length equals 14 residues. The germline CDR1 and CDR2 sequences are MNHEY and SVGAGI. CDR3 DNA: TGTGCCAGCAGTTTCGGACAGGGGGACGGCGAGCAGTACTTC. Residues: CASSFGQGDGEQYF.

The chain uses TRBV5-1 and TRBJ2-5; 7 nucleotides match TRBD2. Germline assignment: CDR1 SGHRS and CDR2 YFSETQ. This CDR3 has 17 residues. V was clipped by 2 bases and J by 1 base; unmatched bases: 11. CDR3 in amino acids: CASSLTSAGARQETQYF. Here the CDR3 DNA reads TGCGCCAGCAGCTTAACTTCTGCGGGAGCCCGCCAAGAGACCCAGTACTTC.

The CDR3 bases are TGTGCCAGCACCTTTGATTTTAGACACAGGGGGGGTCAGCCCCAGCATTTT. This gives the protein CASTFDFRHRGGQPQHF. The genes are TRBV11-1 and TRBJ1-5; TRBD1 matches 8 bases. The V segment lost 7 bases and the J segment 6 bases; nucleotides outside the gene matches: 17. This CDR3 is 17 amino acids long. Germline values: CDR1 SGHAT, CDR2 FQDESV (reference sequence).

The V and J genes are TRBV18 and TRBJ1-6, with a weak D call TRBD1 (6 bases). Germline V gene data show CDR1 as KGHSH and CDR2 as LQKENI. CDR3 size: 13 residues. With 8 bases removed from V and 8 bases from J, the gap between germline ends came to 13 bases. CDR3 in amino acids: CASNREADSPLHF. As DNA, the CDR3 is TGTGCCAGCAACAGGGAAGCGGATTCACCCCTCCACTTT.